Sequencing of this TCR beta chain was carried out in a study of blood T cell repertoires in COVID-19 (dated by TCRdb to 2020 to 2022). Concerning the study at large: Samples covering the acute and convalescent phases of COVID-19 were provided by collaborators in the United States, Italy and Spain. The material from the prospective study consisted of cDNA or gDNA derived from T cells, B-cell-depleted T cells, or PBMCs. Subjects who had been exposed to COVID-19, were actively infected with it, or had recovered from it provided the deeply sampled blood TCRbeta repertoires that made up the dataset. The repertoires were released in a freely available public database intended as a resource for research on the immune response to SARS-CoV-2. Samples came from the ongoing ImmuneRACE study (first 160 participants) plus 1,254 subjects from 6 global collaborators. The sample metadata nearly always contained a de-identified subject ID, COVID-19 status, age in years and sex. Where HLA class I and class II types were available, the types were taken from metadata supplied by the sample provider, not from assay-based typing.

Whole blood was collected in K2EDTA tubes by collaborating institutions according to the institutions' own protocols. Collaborator samples were shipped for TCRbeta analysis as frozen whole blood, isolated PBMCs, or DNA extracted from either sample type. Study-level results and caveats: How much clinical and demographic metadata was included differed by source and by participant, and the metadata was provided uncurated.

The junction shows trimming of 1 base on V and 5 bases on J, and the gene matches do not reach 5 bases of it. The germline V gene gives CDR1 as MGHRA and CDR2 as YSYEKL. Its CDR3 holds 16 amino acids, cysteine through phenylalanine. Only the CDR3 DNA is retained, 48 bases long and in frame from the first base. Concerning this clone itself: Its antigen target is currently unknown. No quality values exist for individual bases; no much larger clone is one base distant.

TCRbeta CDR3 regions were amplified from genomic DNA by means of the immunoSEQ Assay, a bias-controlled multiplex PCR. As for the authors' bioinformatics: The number of nucleated cells in each sample was estimated by amplification of reference gene primers within the assay. To quantify the absolute abundance of each unique TCRbeta CDR3 rearrangement, sequence reads were collapsed and filtered. For each sample, productive Simpson clonality was calculated as the square root of Simpson's diversity index across productive rearrangements. The table was pulled from immuneACCESS by TCRdb, which kept in-frame rearrangements only. Such tables lose some clones; where checked, under half of the loss comes from unresolved V genes, and the rest has no known cause. The D gene and trimming were derived from the DNA, and the V and J assignments and clone size from that table. Here the sample has about 190,000 clones; approximately 80% occur a single time. The ten largest clones capture 6% to 8.5% of the sample.

The chain employs TRBV4-1 and TRBJ2-2; TRBD2 matches 9 bases in the middle. The material sequenced was peripheral blood. The sequence came from a man in his fifties or sixties with acute or convalescent COVID-19. The nucleotides read TGCGCCAGCAGCCAAGGGCGCGGGGGGGTTACCGGGGAGCTGTTTTTT. The resulting protein is CASSQGRGGVTGELFF.